These T cell receptor beta chains were read from a single sample in a study of control samples from healthy donors and cancer patients. Libraries were prepared by immunoSEQ multiplex PCR; TCRdb keeps only in-frame clonotypes and omits some of them. The data contain approximately 170,000 clones, roughly 90% of them seen just once; the ten biggest clones take up 0.68%. Sequencing was done on a sample of blood. The origin of the receptors is a woman between 25 and 40 years old in good health. Each CDR3 is given with its conserved first and last residue. A D gene is named only where the DNA matches it firmly. Rows give clone size only sometimes, using once, few, many, or a class for an expanded clone.

D	V	J	size	DNA	CDR3
-	TRBV5-4	TRBJ1-1	-	TGTGCCAGCAGCAACCGGGACGAGGCAGCTTTCTTT	CASSNRDEAAFF
-	TRBV2	TRBJ2-4	-	TGTGCCAGCAGTGGAGGCAGTCTAGCCAAAAACATTCAGTACTTC	CASSGGSLAKNIQYF
TRBD2	TRBV12-5	TRBJ2-1	-	TGTGCTAGCAAACCGGGACTAGCGGGAGGGCCCTACAATGAGCAGTTCTTC	CASKPGLAGGPYNEQFF
TRBD1	TRBV15	TRBJ2-5	-	TGTGCCACCAGCAAGAGACCCTCGACAGGGGCCGGCGAGACCCAGTACTTC	CATSKRPSTGAGETQYF
-	TRBV19	TRBJ1-2	-	TGTGCCAGTACCCTGTCGGGATATGGCTACACCTTC	CASTLSGYGYTF
-	TRBV9	TRBJ2-7	few	TGTGCCAGCAGCGTAGGGTCAGGGACAACGTCTTCCTACGAGCAGTACTTC	CASSVGSGTTSSYEQYF
-	TRBV14	TRBJ1-6	-	TGTGCCAGCAGCCCTCAGGGCATGCCCCTCCACTTT	CASSPQGMPLHF
-	TRBV2	TRBJ2-3	-	TGTGCCAGCACCACTGGACTTCGCACAGATACGCAGTATTTT	CASTTGLRTDTQYF
-	TRBV28	TRBJ2-6	-	TGTGCCAGCAGTTTGTCACAGGGCCGCTCTGGGGCCAACGTCCTGACTTTC	CASSLSQGRSGANVLTF
-	TRBV12-5	TRBJ1-1	-	TGTGCTAGTGGTTTGGTATTTTCCTCCGGGGGTGAAGCTTTCTTT	CASGLVFSSGGEAFF
-	TRBV28	TRBJ1-1	once	TGTGCCAGCAGTTTACGGGGACTCCTTAACACTGAAGCTTTCTTT	CASSLRGLLNTEAFF